Presented here are 19 T cell receptor beta chains from one specimen sequenced in a study of T cells expressing NK-cell markers. TCRdb re-called the 5' RACE reads and catalogs CDR3 proteins one per entry, DNA excluded. The specimen's table records approximately 150,000 distinct CDR3 sequences. Sequencing was done on a sample of blood T cells: a sorted CD56 or NKG2C T cell subset, CD4+ or CD8+ T cells, or bulk PBMC T cells (not recorded which). The receptor set was obtained from a man between 18 and 29 years old in good health.

The rearrangement joins TRBV27 to TRBJ2-6. This CDR3 comprises 16 residues. Looked up from germline, CDR1 is MNHEY and CDR2 is SMNVEV (reference sequence). CDR3 sequence reads: CASSILFHSGANVLTF.

The V call is TRBV12-3 or TRBV12-4, the J call TRBJ2-3; the TCRdb D gene call, TRBD2, has no DNA to confirm it. CDR3 length equals 14 residues. The CDR3 loop is CASEQAGLTDTQYF.

The J gene is TRBJ2-1, the V gene TRBV24-1; absent DNA, TCRdb's TRBD1 call cannot be checked. Germline V gene sequence: CDR1 KGHDR, CDR2 SFDVKD. The CDR3 runs 15 residues. The CDR3 here is CATSDRDRGAIEQFF.

The chain carries TRBV7-9 and TRBJ2-2; there is no DNA to check the TCRdb D call of TRBD1. There are 15 residues in the CDR3. The germline gives CDR1 SEHNR, CDR2 FQNEAQ (reference sequence). CDR3 amino acids: CASSKDRERAGELFF.

The chain links TRBV5-6 to TRBJ2-4; TCRdb's assignment of TRBD1 cannot be checked, as there is no DNA. This CDR3 has 17 residues. The V gene's germline CDR1 is SGHDT and CDR2 YYEEEE. The CDR3 is CASSPTRDRGSKNIQYF.

CDR3 protein: CASSIEYEQYF. The chain recombines TRBV7-9 with TRBJ2-7. Germline lookup yields CDR1 SEHNR and CDR2 FQNEAQ (reference sequence). The CDR3 contains 11 residues.

The V call is TRBV29-1, the J call TRBJ1-1. This CDR3 region has 14 residues. Germline lookup yields CDR1 SQVTM and CDR2 ANQGSEA. CDR3 amino acids: CSVEDTPMNTEAFF.

This chain uses TRBV13 with TRBJ2-1; TCRdb's assignment of TRBD2 cannot be checked, as there is no DNA. The length of the CDR3 is 15 residues. The germline V gene encodes CDR1 PRHDT and CDR2 FYEKMQ (reference sequence). This chain's CDR3 is CASSPTGTSYNEQFF.

J is TRBJ1-2 and V is TRBV7-9; TCRdb names TRBD1, which stays unverified in the absence of DNA. The germline V gene has CDR1 SEHNR and CDR2 FQNEAQ (reference sequence). This CDR3 comprises 15 residues. CDR3 amino acids: CASSTYVAGNYGYTF.

The rearrangement joins TRBV9 to TRBJ1-4; absent DNA, TCRdb's TRBD1 call cannot be checked. This CDR3 comprises 15 residues. CDR1 is SGDLS and CDR2 is YYNGEE in the germline V gene. CDR3 sequence: CASSVVRGTNEKLFF.

The chain couples TRBV5-6 to TRBJ1-2. The CDR3 runs to 14 residues. In germline, CDR1 is SGHDT, CDR2 YYEEEE. The CDR3 protein is CASSPPGGTNGYTF.

This sequence joins TRBV20-1 and TRBJ2-2; as DNA is missing, the TRBD2 call by TCRdb cannot be tested. There are 15 residues in the CDR3. Germline V gives CDR1 DFQATT, CDR2 SNEGSKA (reference sequence). CDR3 sequence reads: CSARITEPPPGELFF.

This chain connects TRBV10-3 to TRBJ2-1; TCRdb's D gene call, TRBD2, goes unchecked for lack of DNA. Germline assignment: CDR1 ENHRY and CDR2 SYGVKD. The CDR3 has 18 amino acids. CDR3 residues: CAISESSSLAGIDNEQFF.

The CDR3 is CASSQTGPTFGSTDTQYF. The chain recombines TRBV2 with TRBJ2-3; TCRdb indicates TRBD1, and absent DNA this call remains unverified. CDR3 length equals 18 residues. The germline V gene encodes CDR1 SNHLY and CDR2 FYNNEI.

The chain couples TRBV12-3 or TRBV12-4 to TRBJ2-1; the D call from TCRdb, TRBD1, cannot be confirmed without DNA. There are 12 residues in the CDR3. CDR3 sequence: CASSFLGREQFF.

This rearrangement joins TRBV27 to TRBJ2-3; with no DNA, the TCRdb D assignment of TRBD2 cannot be verified. Germline V gene sequence: CDR1 MNHEY, CDR2 SMNVEV (reference sequence). This CDR3 region has 14 residues. The CDR3 region is CASSHGTSGIEQYF.

The J gene is TRBJ2-1, the V gene TRBV3-1; the TCRdb call, TRBD1, lacks DNA for checking. The CDR3 loop spans 17 amino acids. The germline gives CDR1 LGHDT, CDR2 YNNKEL (reference sequence). CDR3 region: CASSQVGLGQGGSEQFF.

The chain has TRBV29-1 and TRBJ1-3. CDR3 size: 12 residues. Germline CDR1 is SQVTM and CDR2 is ANQGSEA. CDR3 region: CSVEAAGNTIYF.

The chain combines TRBV7-8 with TRBJ2-2. Per germline, CDR1 SGHVS and CDR2 FQNEAQ. The CDR3 runs 11 residues. The CDR3 sequence is CASRVTGELFF.